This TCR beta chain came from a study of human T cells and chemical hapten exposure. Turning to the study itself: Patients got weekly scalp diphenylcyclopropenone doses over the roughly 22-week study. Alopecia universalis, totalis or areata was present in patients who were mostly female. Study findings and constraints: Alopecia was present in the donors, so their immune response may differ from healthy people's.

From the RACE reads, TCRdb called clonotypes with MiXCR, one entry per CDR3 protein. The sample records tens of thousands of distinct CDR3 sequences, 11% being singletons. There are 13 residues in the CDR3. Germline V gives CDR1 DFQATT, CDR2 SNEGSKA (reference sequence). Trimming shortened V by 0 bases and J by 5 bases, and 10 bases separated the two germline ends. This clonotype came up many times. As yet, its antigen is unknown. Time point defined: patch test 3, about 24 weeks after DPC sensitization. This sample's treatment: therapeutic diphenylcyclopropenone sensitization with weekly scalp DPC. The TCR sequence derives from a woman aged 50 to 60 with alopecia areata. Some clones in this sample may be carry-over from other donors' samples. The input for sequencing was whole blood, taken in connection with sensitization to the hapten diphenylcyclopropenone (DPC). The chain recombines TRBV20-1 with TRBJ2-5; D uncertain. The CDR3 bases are TGCAGTGCTAGAGAGGGGTTCAGGGAGACCCAGTACTTC. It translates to CSAREGFRETQYF.